This T cell receptor beta chain was captured by sequencing in a study of blood T cell repertoires in COVID-19. CDR1 is SGHRS, CDR2 YFSETQ, per germline. V was pared by 0 bases and J by 4 bases, with 10 bases between. This CDR3 is 14 amino acids long. The method was immunoSEQ multiplex PCR; TCRdb's version includes in-frame clones alone and lacks a portion of them. This sample has 350,000 to 450,000 clones, with about 89% found just once. This chain links TRBV5-1 with TRBJ1-1, with D possibly matching TRBD1 (5 bases). The receptor comes from a woman between 35 and 50 years old who had been exposed to COVID-19. Material for sequencing was PBMCs or T cells enriched from blood (not recorded which). The CDR3 sequence: CASSLEGIGTEAFF. The CDR3 nucleotides are TGCGCCAGCAGCTTGGAGGGGATCGGCACTGAAGCTTTCTTT.